The next 9 T cell receptor beta chains were all read from a single sample in a study of T-cell reconstitution after alpha-beta-depleted transplantation in children (dated by TCRdb to 2016 to 2017). The library was obtained by PCR. TCRdb records Illumina HiSeq 2500 as the sequencer. Molecular barcoding was employed in the preparation of TCR libraries, with unique molecular identifiers being used to normalize TCRbeta repertoire quantification. Clones were called with MiXCR by TCRdb after fastp trimmed the public reads at Q25, and only in-frame beta chains were retained. A single entry per CDR3 protein holds the most common genes and DNA from its merged rows. The sample table contains around 230,000 distinct CDR3 sequences; only one count was recorded for around a sixth of them. The ten largest clones represent about 45% of the sample. The treatment or condition label, as the study defines it: allogeneic hematopoietic cell transplantation with graft depleted of TCRalphabeta T cells and CD19 B cells.

The starting material was PBMCs, mostly from graft donor cells, obtained 360 days after TCRalphabeta/CD19-depleted stem cell transplant. The source is a male patient aged 2 to 9 who had a stem cell transplant for acute lymphoblastic leukemia, so the T cells may come from the graft donor.

V is TRBV12-3 or TRBV12-4 and J is TRBJ2-5; the match to TRBD2 covers 9 bases. The CDR3 contains 13 residues. Trimming removed 6 bases from V and 5 bases from J; junction bases left unmatched: 4. The CDR3 is CASSSGRKETQYF. The CDR3 bases are TGTGCCAGCAGCAGCGGGAGGAAGGAGACCCAGTACTTC.

This clonotype came up a few times. The V and J genes are TRBV12-3 or TRBV12-4 and TRBJ2-7; 10 bases line up with TRBD1. The CDR3 loop spans 16 amino acids. V shed 2 bases, J shed 7 bases, and the junction held 11 bases outside the gene matches. In nucleotides, the CDR3 is TGTGCCAGCAGTTTACTCTTGAGACAGGGGGCTAGGGAGCAGTACTTC. Protein: CASSLLLRQGAREQYF.

The chain couples TRBV28 to TRBJ1-4; D not resolved. This CDR3 comprises 12 residues. V was shortened by 11 bases and J by 1 base, with 8 bases between the two germline ends. CDR1 is MDHEN, CDR2 SYDVKM, per germline. DNA for the CDR3: TGTGCCGCGGCGGGAACTAATGAAAAACTGTTTTTT. This translates into CAAAGTNEKLFF.

V gene TRBV6-5 combines with J gene TRBJ2-7; no clear D. Looked up from germline, CDR1 is MNHEY and CDR2 is SVGAGI. V shed 2 bases and J shed 3 bases, with 11 bases lying between them. CDR3 length equals 14 residues. The CDR3 is CASSYERANYEQYF. CDR3 nucleotide sequence: TGTGCCAGCAGTTACGAAAGGGCCAACTACGAGCAGTACTTC.

The table lists this clonotype with a few counts. V usage is TRBV20-1 and J usage is TRBJ2-2; D might be TRBD2 (7 bases). V was pared by 3 bases and J by 6 bases, with 14 bases between. The CDR3 is 14 residues long. Germline V gives CDR1 DFQATT, CDR2 SNEGSKA (reference sequence). CDR3 DNA: TGCAGTGCTAGTACAGGGAGGGTCGCCGGGGAGCTGTTTTTT. This sequence encodes CSASTGRVAGELFF.

The chain links TRBV4-3 to TRBJ2-4; 8 bases are shared with TRBD2. V lost 1 base and J lost 2; bases outside the gene matches: 7. The CDR3 totals 17 residues. Germline V gene sequence: CDR1 LGHNA, CDR2 YSLEER. CDR3 nucleotides: TGCGCCAGCAGCCAAGGTTCCGGGGGGGCCCCCAAAAACATTCAGTACTTC. This encodes CASSQGSGGAPKNIQYF.

The gene calls are TRBV5-4 and TRBJ2-7, with 7 bases fitting TRBD2. The J segment lost 7 bases and the V segment lost 5 bases, leaving 18 bases of the junction unmatched. The germline V gene has CDR1 SGHNT and CDR2 YYREEE (reference sequence). This CDR3 region has 16 residues. The CDR3 DNA follows: TGTGCCAGCAGTTTTGGGCCCCAGCGGGGCGGCGAGGAGCAGTACTTC. This sequence encodes CASSFGPQRGGEEQYF.

The chain recombines TRBV5-1 with TRBJ1-2; tentative D call: TRBD1 (5 bases). Germline V gene lookup returns CDR1 SGHRS and CDR2 YFSETQ. Trimming removed 0 bases from V and 1 base from J, with 7 bases in between. This CDR3 region has 14 residues. The CDR3 coding sequence is TGCGCCAGCAGCTTGGAGGGGCTTAACTATGGCTACACCTTC. Its translation: CASSLEGLNYGYTF.

The chain couples TRBV2 to TRBJ2-2; unclear D gene. With 5 bases removed from V and 5 bases from J, the gap between germline ends came to 9 bases. Per germline, CDR1 SNHLY and CDR2 FYNNEI. This CDR3 spans 13 amino acids. CDR3 sequence (DNA): TGTGCCAGCAGTAAGACCGGGACCGGGGAGCTGTTTTTT. It specifies CASSKTGTGELFF. Looking up the rest from reference TRBV2 and TRBJ2-2 gives the full variable domain: EPEVTQTPSHQVTQMGQEVILRCVPISNHLYFYWYRQILGQKVEFLVSFYNNEISEKSEIFDDQFSVERPDGSNFTLKIRSTKLEDSAMYFCASSKTGTGELFFGEGSRLTVL.